The 16 T cell receptor beta chains listed next were all sequenced from one sample in a study of cytomegalovirus exposure and HLA in healthy donors. PCR involved 60 Vbeta and 13 Jbeta primers. Data came from immunoSEQ multiplex PCR; TCRdb stores just in-frame clones and leaves some out. Among about 98,000 clones listed, over 75% were seen once. Sequenced input: PBMCs. These receptors came from a female donor in good health and CMV-seropositive.

The V and J genes are TRBV6-5 and TRBJ1-2; 10 nucleotides align to TRBD1. V was pared by 7 bases and J by 5 bases, with 10 bases of the junction left unmatched. Per germline, CDR1 MNHEY and CDR2 SVGAGI. The CDR3 covers 15 residues. As DNA, the CDR3 is TGTGCCAGCATTCCGGGACAGGGGCGGGGGTATGGCTACACCTTC. Amino acids: CASIPGQGRGYGYTF.

The chain combines TRBV2 with TRBJ2-7, with 16 bases fitting TRBD2. This CDR3 has 18 residues. Germline V gene lookup returns CDR1 SNHLY and CDR2 FYNNEI. V trimming: 8 bases; J trimming: 0 bases; junction bases outside the gene matches: 10. In DNA, the CDR3 is TGTGCCAGCGACCCGGGACTAGCGGGAGGGTGGTTCTCCTACGAGCAGTACTTC. Protein product: CASDPGLAGGWFSYEQYF.

The chain has TRBV11-2 and TRBJ1-1; D is uncertain. V lost 5 bases, J lost 7 bases, and 8 bases lay in between. Germline V gene data show CDR1 as SGHAT and CDR2 as FQNNGV. CDR3 length: 11 amino acids. The CDR3 region has the DNA TGTGCCAGCAGCGCAGGACTTGAAGCTTTCTTT. Amino acids: CASSAGLEAFF.

The rearrangement uses TRBV30 and TRBJ2-1, with 9 nucleotides matching TRBD2. The germline gives CDR1 GTSNPN, CDR2 SVGIG (reference sequence). After removal of 7 bases from V and 5 bases from J, the junction contained 9 bases not matched to a gene. The CDR3 loop spans 14 amino acids. The CDR3 is CASSLAGTHNEQFF. The CDR3 DNA is TGTGCCTCCTCACTAGCGGGCACTCACAATGAGCAGTTCTTC.

Comments on this clone: The same CDR3 arises from other DNA sequences in this sample as well. This chain connects TRBV7-2 to TRBJ1-1, with 7 bases fitting TRBD1. V was pared by 3 bases and J by 1 base, with 5 bases of the junction left unmatched. CDR1 SGHTA and CDR2 FQGNSA come from the germline V gene. The CDR3 runs 15 residues. The CDR3: CASSFTGTANTEAFF. CDR3 sequence (DNA): TGTGCCAGCAGCTTTACAGGGACAGCGAACACTGAAGCTTTCTTT. Based on the CDR3 plus reference TRBV7-2 and TRBJ1-1, the full variable domain is GAGVSQSPSNKVTEKGKDVELRCDPISGHTALYWYRQSLGQGLEFLIYFQGNSAPDKSGLPSDRFSAERTGGSVSTLTIQRTQQEDSAVYLCASSFTGTANTEAFFGQGTRLTVV.

V usage is TRBV9 and J usage is TRBJ2-1; TRBD2 agrees at 9 bases. Germline values: CDR1 SGDLS, CDR2 YYNGEE. CDR3 length equals 14 residues. J gave up 7 bases and V 3 bases, and 5 bases lay outside the gene matches. The CDR3 nucleotides are TGTGCCAGCAGCGCATCTAGCGGGATAAATGAGCAGTTCTTC. Protein product: CASSASSGINEQFF.

V and J are TRBV7-6 and TRBJ2-7, with TRBD2 identical over 7 bases. This CDR3 is built from 13 residues. After removal of 8 bases from V and 1 base from J, the junction contained 5 bases not matched to a gene. Per germline, CDR1 SGHVS and CDR2 FNYEAQ. CDR3 in DNA: TGTGCCAGCGCCCGGGGGGAATCCTACGAGCAGTACTTC. Amino acid sequence: CASARGESYEQYF.

The gene calls are TRBV27 and TRBJ2-1; 14 positions match TRBD2. CDR1 is MNHEY and CDR2 is SMNVEV in the germline V gene (reference sequence). The CDR3 extends over 16 amino acids. V was clipped by 5 bases and J by 5 bases; unmatched bases: 5. CDR3 in amino acids: CASSPGTSGSHNEQFF. The CDR3 nucleotides read TGTGCCAGCAGTCCGGGGACTAGCGGGAGCCACAATGAGCAGTTCTTC.

This CDR3 is CASTGLAGPTSEETQYF. CDR3 nucleotides: TGTGCCAGCACGGGTCTAGCGGGGCCTACTTCGGAAGAGACCCAGTACTTC. The chain combines TRBV9 with TRBJ2-5; TRBD2 agrees at 9 bases. After removal of 6 bases from V and 3 bases from J, the junction contained 15 bases not matched to a gene. Germline V gene sequence: CDR1 SGDLS, CDR2 YYNGEE. The CDR3 has 17 residues.

V and J are TRBV28 and TRBJ2-3, with TRBD1 matching 7 bases. CDR3 length: 16 residues. The V and J ends lost 7 bases and 4 bases, in that order; junction bases with no gene match: 14. The germline V gene has CDR1 MDHEN and CDR2 SYDVKM. The CDR3 bases are TGTGCCAGCACCGGAACCCTTGGGACAGTAGCAGATACGCAGTATTTT. Translated, it gives CASTGTLGTVADTQYF.

The chain joins TRBV4-1 to TRBJ2-1; D might be TRBD2 (5 bases). From germline, CDR1 is MGHRA and CDR2 YSYEKL. Trimming shortened V by 3 bases and J by 7 bases, and 13 bases separated the two germline ends. The CDR3 length is 14 residues. The CDR3 sequence: CASSHPGVENEQFF. The CDR3 nucleotides are TGCGCCAGCAGCCACCCCGGGGTTGAGAATGAGCAGTTCTTC.

The chain links TRBV29-1 to TRBJ1-1, with no clear D. The V gene lost 6 bases and the J gene lost 0 bases, with 11 bases spanning the gap. This CDR3 is built from 13 residues. CDR1 SQVTM and CDR2 ANQGSEA come from the germline V gene. The CDR3 protein is CSVTDPMNTEAFF. CDR3 nucleotide sequence: TGCAGCGTAACAGACCCTATGAACACTGAAGCTTTCTTT.

The chain carries TRBV29-1 and TRBJ2-2; D is possibly TRBD2 (7 bases). The V gene's germline CDR1 is SQVTM and CDR2 ANQGSEA. Trimming shortened V by 1 base and J by 6 bases, and 21 bases separated the two germline ends. The CDR3 consists of 17 residues. The DNA of the CDR3 is TGCAGCGTTGAAGTGTGGGGGGGGCTAGCCAGCGCCGGGGAGCTGTTTTTT. Protein: CSVEVWGGLASAGELFF.

This clone was picked up a small number of times. CDR3 region: CASSLGQGPGEQYF. The CDR3 nucleotides read TGCGCCAGCAGCTTGGGACAGGGGCCGGGTGAGCAGTACTTC. This chain connects TRBV5-1 to TRBJ2-7, with 8 bases lining up with TRBD1. The V and J ends lost 0 bases and 7 bases, in that order; junction bases with no gene match: 6. Germline-derived CDR1 and CDR2 are SGHRS and YFSETQ. The CDR3 extends over 14 amino acids.

The V and J genes are TRBV28 and TRBJ2-7; TRBD1 agrees at 9 bases. Germline-derived CDR1 and CDR2 are MDHEN and SYDVKM. After removal of 6 bases from V and 3 bases from J, the junction contained 9 bases not matched to a gene. CDR3 length: 15 amino acids. The CDR3 loop is CASSPGTGSYYEQYF. The CDR3 nucleotides read TGTGCCAGCAGCCCCGGGACAGGGTCCTACTACGAGCAGTACTTC.

The chain links TRBV5-1 to TRBJ2-3; D perhaps matches TRBD2 (6 bases). Germline V gene lookup returns CDR1 SGHRS and CDR2 YFSETQ. V was trimmed by 0 bases and J by 10 bases, leaving 9 bases between them. The CDR3 has 12 amino acids. In DNA, the CDR3 is TGCGCCAGCAGCTTGGGACTAGAGGCGCAGTATTTT. This encodes CASSLGLEAQYF.